This T cell receptor (beta chain) was recovered during a study of cytomegalovirus exposure and HLA in healthy donors. Study details: As released early, the data held 80 million to 90 million unique TCRs from HLA-typed donors.

Broader study findings: HLA alleles showed associations with 16,951 TCR beta sequences in a later analysis, at a 0.05 false discovery rate.

On this clone: Its antigen is as yet unknown.

With 60 Vbeta and 13 Jbeta primers, the PCR was carried out. Authors' methods: Later, an analysis found roughly 80 million unique TCR beta chains, and about 10 million of these were shared. Assay used: immunoSEQ multiplex PCR; TCRdb lists only in-frame clones, some missing. V, J and clone size were drawn from that table, and D and trimming were deduced from the DNA. This sample has roughly 140,000 clones, with roughly 74% found just once. CDR3 length: 15 residues. V was pared by 5 bases and J by 7 bases, with 17 bases between. The germline V gene encodes CDR1 LGHNA and CDR2 YNFKEQ. This TCR was recovered from a woman in her thirties or forties in good health and CMV-seropositive. The sequenced material came from PBMCs. This rearrangement joins TRBV4-2 to TRBJ1-4, with D possibly being TRBD1 (5 bases). The CDR3 sequence is CASSSSGTPPEKLFF. CDR3 in DNA: TGTGCCAGCAGCAGTTCCGGGACTCCTCCTGAAAAACTGTTTTTT.